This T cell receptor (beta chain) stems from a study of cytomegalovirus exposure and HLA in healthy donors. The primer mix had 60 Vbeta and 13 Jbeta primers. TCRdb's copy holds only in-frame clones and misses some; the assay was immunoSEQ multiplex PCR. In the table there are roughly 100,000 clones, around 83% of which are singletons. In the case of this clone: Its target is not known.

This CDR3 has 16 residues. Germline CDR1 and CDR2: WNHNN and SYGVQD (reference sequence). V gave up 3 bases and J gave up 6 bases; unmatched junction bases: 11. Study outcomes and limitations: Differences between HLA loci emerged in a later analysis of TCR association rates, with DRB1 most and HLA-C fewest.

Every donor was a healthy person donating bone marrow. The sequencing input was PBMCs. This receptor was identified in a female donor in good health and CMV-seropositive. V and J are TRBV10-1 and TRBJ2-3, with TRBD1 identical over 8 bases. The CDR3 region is CASSDPGTGGRDTQYF. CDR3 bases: TGCGCCAGCAGTGACCCCGGGACAGGTGGCAGGGATACGCAGTATTTT.